These 26 T cell receptor beta chains were all obtained from the same sample, sequenced in a study of blood T cell repertoires in COVID-19. Here immunoSEQ multiplex PCR was the method, and the copy in TCRdb shows in-frame clones only, minus some. The sample lists around 92,000 clones, nearly 90% occurring once. Sequencing was done on a sample of peripheral blood. These receptors were taken from a woman of 80 years or more with active COVID-19.

The V call is TRBV6-1, the J call TRBJ1-4; a possible D gene is TRBD1 (6 bases). Germline-derived CDR1 and CDR2 are MNHNS and SASEGT. V lost 4 bases and J 8 bases, leaving 20 bases between the germline ends. This CDR3 has 16 amino acids. The CDR3 protein is CASSAKSPGAWEKLFF. The DNA for the CDR3 is TGTGCCAGCAGTGCAAAGTCTCCAGGGGCGTGGGAAAAACTGTTTTTT.

The chain is built from TRBV6-5 and TRBJ2-7; D is uncertain. Germline V CDR1 and CDR2: MNHEY, SVGAGI. V gave up 5 bases and J gave up 2 bases, with 7 bases separating them. The CDR3 has 12 residues. CDR3: CASSSEAYEQYF. CDR3 nucleotide sequence: TGTGCCAGCAGTAGCGAGGCCTACGAGCAGTACTTC.

The chain employs TRBV5-1 and TRBJ2-7, with 7 nucleotides matching TRBD2. The germline V gene encodes CDR1 SGHRS and CDR2 YFSETQ. After removal of 4 bases from V and 3 bases from J, the junction contained 7 bases not matched to a gene. The length of the CDR3 is 14 residues. Written as DNA, the CDR3 is TGCGCCAGCAGCCCCGCTGGCGGGGGCTACGAGCAGTACTTC. Protein: CASSPAGGGYEQYF.

The V call is TRBV6-1, the J call TRBJ2-3; D not certain. Germline V gene data show CDR1 as MNHNS and CDR2 as SASEGT. This CDR3 is built from 13 residues. The ends were cut back, 3 bases at V and 3 bases at J, with 7 bases in the middle. The CDR3: CASSDPGTDTQYF. The DNA for the CDR3 is TGTGCCAGCAGTGATCCCGGGACAGATACGCAGTATTTT.

The rearrangement joins TRBV7-2 to TRBJ1-3; TRBD1 matches 7 bases. CDR1 is SGHTA and CDR2 is FQGNSA in the germline V gene. CDR3 length: 15 residues. The ends lost 5 bases at V and 4 bases at J; junction bases unmatched: 8. Here the CDR3 reads CASSRDSGPGNTIYF. As DNA, the CDR3 is TGTGCCAGCAGCCGGGACAGTGGTCCCGGAAACACCATATATTTT.

This chain links TRBV6-5 with TRBJ2-7, with D uncertain. Germline V gives CDR1 MNHEY, CDR2 SVGAGI. Trimming took 5 bases from V and 4 from J, leaving 18 bases between them. The CDR3 extends over 15 amino acids. In DNA form, the CDR3 reads TGTGCCAGCAGTCTGGAGAATAGAGAAGCTTACGAGCAGTACTTC. Translating it yields CASSLENREAYEQYF.

This sequence joins TRBV9 and TRBJ2-5; D is ambiguous. The ends were cut back, 0 bases at V and 1 base at J, with 7 bases in the middle. Germline CDR1 SGDLS, CDR2 YYNGEE. This CDR3 has 14 amino acids. The CDR3: CASSVAAVQETQYF. CDR3 DNA sequence: TGTGCCAGCAGCGTAGCTGCAGTCCAAGAGACCCAGTACTTC. Together with reference TRBV9 and TRBJ2-5, the CDR3 gives the full variable domain: DSGVTQTPKHLITATGQRVTLRCSPRSGDLSVYWYQQSLDQGLQFLIQYYNGEERAKGNILERFSAQQFPDLHSELNLSSLELGDSALYFCASSVAAVQETQYFGPGTRLLVL.

This chain links TRBV6-5 with TRBJ1-2; TRBD1 aligns across 11 bases. CDR1 and CDR2 (germline): MNHEY, SVGAGI. The CDR3 is 14 amino acids. Trimming removed 4 bases from V and 8 bases from J; junction bases left unmatched: 6. The CDR3 here is CASSSPGQGDGYTF. Here the CDR3 DNA reads TGTGCCAGCAGTTCCCCGGGACAGGGGGACGGCTACACCTTC.

The chain employs TRBV5-5 and TRBJ2-1, with 7 bases lining up with TRBD2. V gave up 4 bases and J gave up 7 bases; unmatched junction bases: 8. The CDR3 covers 14 residues. The germline V gene encodes CDR1 SGHKS and CDR2 YYEKEE (reference sequence). The CDR3 nucleotides are TGTGCCAGCAGCCGTCAGCGGGACCTTAATGAGCAGTTCTTC. Translated, it gives CASSRQRDLNEQFF.

This chain connects TRBV18 to TRBJ2-7; possibly TRBD1 for D (6 bases). V was clipped by 3 bases and J by 0 bases, with 9 bases between them. CDR3 size: 14 residues. Germline CDR1 is KGHSH and CDR2 is LQKENI. The CDR3 reads CASSPDSFSYEQYF. In nucleotides, the CDR3 is TGTGCCAGCTCACCGGACAGCTTCTCCTACGAGCAGTACTTC.

The gene calls are TRBV19 and TRBJ2-1, with 7 bases fitting TRBD1. Germline V lookup: CDR1 LNHDA, CDR2 SQIVND (reference sequence). The CDR3 is 13 residues long. Trimming removed 4 bases from V and 14 bases from J; junction bases left unmatched: 11. In DNA form, the CDR3 reads TGTGCCAGTAGTACCCCGGACAGGCGCCGGGAGTTCTTC. Its translation: CASSTPDRRREFF.

This clone has only one observation. The rearrangement uses TRBV11-2 and TRBJ1-2; the match to TRBD1 covers 9 bases. The CDR3 spans 17 residues. V lost 4 bases to trimming and J lost 4 bases; unmatched junction nucleotides: 13. Germline CDR1 reads SGHAT; CDR2 reads FQNNGV. The CDR3 coding sequence is TGTGCCAGCAGCTCGATCCTTACAGGGGGCAAATCCTATGGCTACACCTTC. Translated, it gives CASSSILTGGKSYGYTF.

This clone has just one count. The gene calls are TRBV29-1 and TRBJ2-1, with 7 nucleotides matching TRBD2. This CDR3 has 14 residues. Germline loops: CDR1 SQVTM, CDR2 ANQGSEA. V was clipped by 3 bases and J by 2 bases; unmatched bases: 4. CDR3 in amino acids: CSVEKAGTYNEQFF. In nucleotides, the CDR3 is TGCAGCGTTGAGAAAGCGGGGACCTACAATGAGCAGTTCTTC.

J is TRBJ2-1 and V is TRBV5-6, with TRBD1 matching 11 bases. CDR1 and CDR2 from the germline V gene are SGHDT and YYEEEE. The CDR3 runs to 12 residues. V shed 4 bases, J shed 15 bases, and the junction held 6 bases outside the gene matches. In nucleotides, the CDR3 is TGTGCCAGCAGCGATACCGGGACAGGGGGGTTCTTC. Translating gives CASSDTGTGGFF. The variable domain in full, with the rest retrieved from reference TRBV5-6 and TRBJ2-1, is DAGVTQSPTHLIKTRGQQVTLRCSPKSGHDTVSWYQQALGQGPQFIFQYYEEEERQRGNFPDRFSGHQFPNYSSELNVNALLLGDSALYLCASSDTGTGGFFGPGTRLTVL.

V gene TRBV5-1 combines with J gene TRBJ2-2, with D possibly TRBD1 on 5 matching bases. Per germline, CDR1 SGHRS and CDR2 YFSETQ. CDR3 size: 16 residues. V was pared by 2 bases and J by 4 bases, with 15 bases between. CDR3: CASSFQTRQSTGELFF. The CDR3 DNA is TGCGCCAGCAGCTTCCAGACAAGACAGTCCACCGGGGAGCTGTTTTTT.

The count of this clone is one. The V and J genes are TRBV28 and TRBJ2-7, with 10 bases fitting TRBD1. CDR3 length: 16 residues. Germline V gene data show CDR1 as MDHEN and CDR2 as SYDVKM. V lost 3 bases and J lost 7; bases outside the gene matches: 12. The CDR3, as DNA: TGTGCCAGCAGTTTGGTTGGTGCGACAGGGGGCGAGGAGCAGTACTTC. The encoded protein is CASSLVGATGGEEQYF.

This chain uses TRBV27 with TRBJ2-1; 9 bases fit TRBD1. V was clipped by 6 bases and J by 6 bases; unmatched bases: 6. The CDR3 covers 14 residues. Germline V gives CDR1 MNHEY, CDR2 SMNVEV (reference sequence). The CDR3 loop is CASRVGQGSNEQFF. The CDR3 nucleotides are TGTGCCAGCAGGGTGGGACAGGGTTCCAATGAGCAGTTCTTC.

The chain recombines TRBV24-1 with TRBJ2-7; 10 bases match TRBD1. Trimming took 6 bases from V and 2 from J; bases not matched to a gene: 9. Per the germline V gene, CDR1 is KGHDR and CDR2 is SFDVKD. The CDR3 spans 16 residues. CDR3 coding DNA: TGTGCCACCAGTACACCGGGACAGGGGATCCCCTACGAGCAGTACTTC. Protein product: CATSTPGQGIPYEQYF.

The chain recombines TRBV7-9 with TRBJ2-2; D uncertain. Trimming took 0 bases from V and 0 from J, leaving 5 bases between them. This CDR3 has 15 residues. Germline lookup yields CDR1 SEHNR and CDR2 FQNEAQ (reference sequence). CDR3 amino acids: CASSLARPNTGELFF. CDR3 DNA: TGTGCCAGCAGCTTAGCGAGGCCGAACACCGGGGAGCTGTTTTTT.

This chain links TRBV7-2 with TRBJ2-5; 8 bases align to TRBD1. Germline V gene lookup returns CDR1 SGHTA and CDR2 FQGNSA. V dropped 4 bases and J dropped 5; count of bases not matched to a gene: 12. The CDR3 is made up of 16 amino acids. For the CDR3, the DNA is TGTGCCAGCAGCTGGACTACAGGGGGGCAAGGGGAGACCCAGTACTTC. It yields the protein CASSWTTGGQGETQYF.

The chain is built from TRBV18 and TRBJ2-5; D is undetermined. There are 13 residues in the CDR3. The germline CDR1 and CDR2 sequences are KGHSH and LQKENI. V dropped 3 bases and J dropped 5 bases, with 10 bases sitting between them. CDR3 nucleotide sequence: TGTGCCAGCTCACCGGGCCCCGAGGAGACCCAGTACTTC. Its translation: CASSPGPEETQYF. The whole variable domain, remainder taken from reference TRBV18 and TRBJ2-5, is NAGVMQNPRHLVRRRGQEARLRCSPMKGHSHVYWYRQLPEEGLKFMVYLQKENIIDESGMPKERFSAEFPKEGPSILRIQQVVRGDSAAYFCASSPGPEETQYFGPGTRLLVL.

The chain employs TRBV10-2 and TRBJ2-5; D possibly corresponds to TRBD1 (6 bases). This CDR3 spans 13 amino acids. V was pared by 4 bases and J by 5 bases, with 11 bases between. CDR1 and CDR2 (germline): WSHSY, SAAADI. Here the CDR3 reads CASSVTGYETQYF. CDR3 DNA: TGCGCCAGCAGTGTTACAGGGTACGAGACCCAGTACTTC.

In this sample, this clone turned up once. This rearrangement joins TRBV18 to TRBJ2-7; possible D gene TRBD1, 5 bases. The germline V gene encodes CDR1 KGHSH and CDR2 LQKENI. Trimming shortened V by 2 bases and J by 6 bases, and 17 bases separated the two germline ends. The length of the CDR3 is 15 residues. The CDR3 region is CASSPGGQGSGEQYF. The CDR3 bases are TGTGCCAGCTCACCAGGTGGGCAGGGATCGGGCGAGCAGTACTTC.

This chain joins TRBV18 and TRBJ2-3, with TRBD2 matching over 8 bases. The V segment lost 3 bases and the J segment 4 bases; nucleotides outside the gene matches: 9. Per the germline V gene, CDR1 is KGHSH and CDR2 is LQKENI. The CDR3 has 16 amino acids. The chain's CDR3 is CASSPRLTGGSDTQYF. The CDR3 DNA reads TGTGCCAGCTCACCCAGGTTGACGGGAGGGTCAGATACGCAGTATTTT.

This chain joins TRBV9 and TRBJ2-1; TRBD1 matches 8 bases. V lost 3 bases to trimming and J lost 8 bases; unmatched junction nucleotides: 22. CDR3 length: 19 residues. Germline loops: CDR1 SGDLS, CDR2 YYNGEE. The CDR3 nucleotides are TGTGCCAGCAGCGGGAGGACAGGGCTGGGAAAGGCGGGACGGGATGAGCAGTTCTTC. Translated: CASSGRTGLGKAGRDEQFF.

The chain uses TRBV6-5 and TRBJ2-1, with TRBD2 identical over 15 bases. This CDR3 region has 15 residues. Looked up from germline, CDR1 is MNHEY and CDR2 is SVGAGI. V trimming: 5 bases; J trimming: 7 bases; junction bases outside the gene matches: 3. CDR3: CASSLGLAGGNEQFF. CDR3 nucleotide sequence: TGTGCCAGCAGTCTAGGACTAGCGGGGGGGAATGAGCAGTTCTTC.